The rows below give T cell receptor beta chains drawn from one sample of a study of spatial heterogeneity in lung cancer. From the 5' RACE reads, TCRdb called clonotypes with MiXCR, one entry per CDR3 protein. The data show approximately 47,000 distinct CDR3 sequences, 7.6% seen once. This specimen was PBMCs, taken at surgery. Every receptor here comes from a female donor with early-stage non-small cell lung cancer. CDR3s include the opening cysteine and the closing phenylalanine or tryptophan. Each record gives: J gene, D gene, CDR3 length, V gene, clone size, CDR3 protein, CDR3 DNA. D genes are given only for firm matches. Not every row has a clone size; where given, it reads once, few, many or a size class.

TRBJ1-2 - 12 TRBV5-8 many CASSLDTYGYTF TGTGCCAGCAGCCTGGACACTTATGGCTACACCTTC
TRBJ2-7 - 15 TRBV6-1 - CASSEELGVSYEQYF TGTGCCAGCAGTGAGGAATTAGGTGTCTCCTACGAGCAGTACTTC
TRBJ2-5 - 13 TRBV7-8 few CASSSPWEETQYF TGTGCCAGCAGCTCCCCTTGGGAAGAGACCCAGTACTTC
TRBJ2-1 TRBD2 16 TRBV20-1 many CSARRLAGASYNEQFF TGCAGTGCTAGACGACTAGCGGGGGCCTCCTACAATGAGCAGTTCTTC
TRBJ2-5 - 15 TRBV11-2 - CASSRPLVGQETQYF TGTGCCAGCAGCCGACCCCTCGTGGGTCAAGAGACCCAGTACTTC
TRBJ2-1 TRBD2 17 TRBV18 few CASSPGRAGGPLDEQFF TGTGCCAGCTCACCAGGCCGGGCGGGGGGGCCGTTGGATGAGCAGTTCTTC
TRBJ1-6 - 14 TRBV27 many CASSFREHNSPLHF TGTGCCAGCAGTTTCCGGGAACATAATTCACCCCTCCACTTT
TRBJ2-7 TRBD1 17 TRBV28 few CASSSSLDRGQSYEQYF TGTGCCAGCAGTTCCTCCCTGGACAGGGGGCAATCCTACGAGCAGTACTTC
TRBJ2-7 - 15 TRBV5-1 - CASSSTLRGRYEQYF TGCGCCAGCAGCTCGACCCTGAGAGGGCGATACGAGCAGTACTTC
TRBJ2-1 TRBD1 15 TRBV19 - CASTSAGQGSNEQFF TGTGCCAGTACGAGTGCGGGACAGGGGTCGAATGAGCAGTTCTTC
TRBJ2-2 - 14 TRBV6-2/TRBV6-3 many CASRTGSNTGELFF TGTGCCAGCAGGACCGGGAGTAACACCGGGGAGCTGTTTTTT
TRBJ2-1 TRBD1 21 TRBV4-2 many CASSPKQLGTGASRTYYEQFF TGTGCCAGCAGCCCCAAACAGTTGGGTACAGGGGCGTCCAGGACCTATTATGAGCAGTTCTTC
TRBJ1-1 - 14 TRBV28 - CASSMGGPTTEAFF TGTGCCAGCAGTATGGGAGGTCCGACCACTGAAGCTTTCTTT
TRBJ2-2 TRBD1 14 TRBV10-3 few CAISLDRDGGELFF TGTGCCATCTCACTGGACAGGGACGGCGGGGAGCTGTTTTTT
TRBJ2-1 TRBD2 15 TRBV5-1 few CASSSTSGSYNEQFF TGCGCCAGCAGCTCCACTAGCGGGTCCTACAATGAGCAGTTCTTC
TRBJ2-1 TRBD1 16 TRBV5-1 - CASSLRTSGGQAEQFF TGCGCCAGCAGCTTGCGTACGTCAGGGGGCCAAGCTGAGCAGTTCTTC
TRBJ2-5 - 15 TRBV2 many CASSPGAGGMETQYF TGTGCCAGCAGTCCCGGAGCCGGGGGAATGGAGACCCAGTACTTC
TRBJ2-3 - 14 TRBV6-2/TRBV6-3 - CASSYPQGTDTQYF TGTGCCAGCAGTTACCCCCAGGGCACAGATACGCAGTATTTT
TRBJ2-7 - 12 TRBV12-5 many CASGTDRYEQYF TGTGCTAGTGGCACTGACAGATACGAGCAGTACTTC
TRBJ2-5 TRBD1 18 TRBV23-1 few CASSQFSPPRGLGETQYF TGCGCCAGCAGTCAATTCTCCCCACCTAGGGGGCTCGGAGAGACCCAGTACTTC
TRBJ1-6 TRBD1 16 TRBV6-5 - CASKTDRGLVNSPLHF TGTGCCAGCAAAACCGACAGGGGGCTCGTTAATTCACCCCTCCACTTT
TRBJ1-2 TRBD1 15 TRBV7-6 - CASSPGTANHYGYTF TGTGCCAGCAGCCCCGGGACAGCGAACCACTATGGCTACACCTTC
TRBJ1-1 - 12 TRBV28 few CASTIPGQRAFF TGTGCCAGCACCATACCGGGACAAAGAGCTTTCTTT
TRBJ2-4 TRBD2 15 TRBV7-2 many CASSRRASGGGIQYF TGTGCCAGCAGCCGGCGGGCTAGCGGGGGGGGCATTCAGTACTTC
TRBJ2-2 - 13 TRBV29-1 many CSVEDGVTGELFF TGCAGCGTCGAGGACGGGGTCACCGGGGAGCTGTTTTTT
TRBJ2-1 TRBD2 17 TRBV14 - CASSPLGGGLSYNEQFF TGTGCCAGCAGCCCCCTGGGGGGGGGGTTGTCCTACAATGAGCAGTTCTTC
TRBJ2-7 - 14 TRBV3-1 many CASSVTTRSYEQYF TGTGCCAGCAGCGTAACTACACGTTCCTACGAGCAGTACTTC
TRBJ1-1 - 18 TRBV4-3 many CASSQDLPDGVLNTEAFF TGCGCCAGCAGCCAAGATCTCCCGGATGGGGTATTGAACACTGAAGCTTTCTTT
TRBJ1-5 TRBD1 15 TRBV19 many CASKDRGDSNQPQHF TGTGCCAGCAAGGACAGGGGCGATAGCAATCAGCCCCAGCATTTT
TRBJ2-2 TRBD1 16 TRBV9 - CASSPRTGENTGELFF TGTGCCAGCAGCCCCCGGACAGGGGAGAACACCGGGGAGCTGTTTTTC
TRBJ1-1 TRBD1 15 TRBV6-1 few CASIYRQGPNTEAFF TGTGCCAGCATTTACCGACAGGGACCAAACACTGAAGCTTTCTTT
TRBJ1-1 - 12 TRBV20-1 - CSASLSATEAFF TGCAGTGCTAGCTTATCGGCCACTGAAGCTTTCTTT
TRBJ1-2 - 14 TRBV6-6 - CASSYRSGDDGYTF TGTGCCAGCAGTTATCGCTCAGGGGACGACGGCTACACCTTC
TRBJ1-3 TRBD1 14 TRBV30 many CAWDRGGTGNTIYF TGTGCCTGGGACAGGGGAGGCACTGGAAACACCATATATTTT
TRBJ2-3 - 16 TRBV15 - CATSREVLAATDTQYF TGTGCCACCAGCAGAGAGGTTTTGGCGGCCACAGATACGCAGTATTTT